This entry describes one T cell receptor beta chain. Its antigen is not known. Every TCR cDNA molecule bore a unique molecular identifier. TCRdb re-called the 5' RACE reads with MiXCR, one entry per CDR3 protein. The sample carries about 26,000 distinct CDR3 sequences, approximately 6% recorded once. Documented time point: blood at routine non-recurrence follow-up after resection. Unsorted whole RNA of tumor, nontumor lung or frozen PBMC was sequenced. This CDR3 region has 14 residues. Trimming took 4 bases from V and 7 from J, leaving 16 bases between them. Germline lookup yields CDR1 MNHEY and CDR2 SVGAGI. The data derive from a study of spatial heterogeneity in lung cancer. Overall study context: Sequenced follow-up PBMC samples came a median of around 2 years after resection, where available. The count of detected beta-chain sequences consistently exceeded that of alpha-chain sequences.

Study-level results: More often at tumor resection than at routine follow-up, ubiquitous expanded tumor TCRs were detected in the blood.

Sequenced here: PBMCs, sampled at follow-up. This TCR came from a male donor with early-stage non-small cell lung cancer. V is TRBV6-5 and J is TRBJ2-5; possibly TRBD2 for D (6 bases). In DNA, the CDR3 is TGTGCCAGCAGTTGGCTAGCGTTAGCTGGGACCCAGTACTTC. The encoded protein is CASSWLALAGTQYF.